This T cell receptor beta chain was profiled in a study of blood T cell repertoires in COVID-19 (dated by TCRdb to the early 2020s). With regard to the full study: Collaborator samples came from the United States, Italy and Spain and covered acute and convalescent phases of COVID-19. Nearly every sample came with metadata listing a de-identified subject ID, COVID-19 status, age in years and sex. The repertoires were released in a freely available public database meant as a resource for research on the immune response to SARS-CoV-2. Samples came from the ongoing ImmuneRACE study (first 160 participants) plus 1,254 subjects from 6 global collaborators. HLA class I and class II types, where available, came from metadata supplied by the sample provider rather than from assay-based typing. The dataset comprised deeply sampled blood TCRbeta repertoires from subjects exposed to, actively infected with, or recovered from COVID-19. The material from the prospective study consisted of cDNA or gDNA derived from T cells, B-cell-depleted T cells, or PBMCs. The paper's findings and limits, for the study overall: Clinical and demographic metadata were provided uncurated, with the amount varying by source and participant.

TCRbeta CDR3 regions were amplified from genomic DNA using the immunoSEQ Assay, a bias-controlled multiplex PCR. The study's processing was this. The number of nucleated cells in each sample was estimated from the amplification of reference gene primers within the assay. To quantify the absolute abundance of each unique TCRbeta CDR3 rearrangement, sequence reads were collapsed and filtered. For each sample, productive Simpson clonality was calculated as the square root of Simpson's diversity index across productive rearrangements. In TCRdb, the immuneACCESS table is reduced to in-frame sequences with V and J assigned. These tables do not hold every clone; where another copy was compared, an unresolved V gene accounts for under half, and the others remain unexplained. Clone size and the V and J calls come from that table; the DNA yielded D and trimming. Here the sample has about 220,000 clones; 65% to 85% occur a single time. Clones ranked in the top ten supply roughly 12% of the sample.

Whole blood was collected in K2EDTA tubes by collaborating institutions according to the institutions' own protocols. For TCRbeta analysis, collaborators shipped samples as frozen whole blood, isolated PBMCs, or DNA extracted from either of those sample types. Comments on this clone: Which antigen it targets is not known. One base away there is no much larger clone; base qualities are not given.

Reading from cysteine to phenylalanine, the CDR3 counts 17 amino acids. CDR3 DNA is the only sequence kept; it has 51 bases, read in frame from the first base. Trimming accounts for 7 bases at V and 1 base at J, while the number of junction bases matched to no gene is 10. CDR1 and CDR2, per the germline V gene (reference sequence), are LNHDA and SQIVND. The sequence was obtained from a human donor in a cohort sampled during active COVID-19. What was sequenced was peripheral blood. The V and J genes are TRBV19 and TRBJ1-1, with 12 bases matching TRBD1. The CDR3 in this case is CASTRGDRGLSNTEAFF. The nucleotide sequence is TGTGCCAGTACCCGGGGGGACAGGGGGCTTTCGAACACTGAAGCTTTCTTT.